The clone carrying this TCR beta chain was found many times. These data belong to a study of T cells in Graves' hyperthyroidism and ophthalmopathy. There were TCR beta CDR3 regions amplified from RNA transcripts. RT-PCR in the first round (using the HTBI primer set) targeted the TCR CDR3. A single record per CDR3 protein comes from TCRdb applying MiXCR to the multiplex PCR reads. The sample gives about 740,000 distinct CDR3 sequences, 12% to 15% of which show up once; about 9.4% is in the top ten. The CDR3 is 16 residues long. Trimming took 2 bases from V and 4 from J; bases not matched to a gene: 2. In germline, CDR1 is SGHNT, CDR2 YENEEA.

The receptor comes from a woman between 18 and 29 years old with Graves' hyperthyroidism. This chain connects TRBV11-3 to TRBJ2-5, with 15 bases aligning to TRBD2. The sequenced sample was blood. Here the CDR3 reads CASSLPGLAGGETQYF. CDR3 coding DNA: TGTGCCAGCAGCTTACCGGGACTAGCGGGAGGAGAGACCCAGTACTTC.